One sample yielded the 6 T cell receptor beta chains listed below, sequenced in a study of blood T cell repertoires in COVID-19. Profiling relied on immunoSEQ multiplex PCR, and the TCRdb table lists in-frame clones only, not all of them. The sample gives 25,000 to 35,000 clones, 75% to 90% of which show up once; under 30% is in the top ten. Sample: peripheral blood. The receptors originated from an elderly man with acute or convalescent COVID-19.

The chain employs TRBV5-1 and TRBJ1-2, with 10 bases lining up with TRBD1. The CDR3 covers 15 residues. The V and J ends lost 3 bases and 4 bases, in that order; junction bases with no gene match: 6. Germline lookup yields CDR1 SGHRS and CDR2 YFSETQ. The CDR3: CASSSETGGPYGYTF. In DNA, the CDR3 is TGCGCCAGCAGCTCAGAGACAGGGGGCCCCTATGGCTACACCTTC.

This sequence joins TRBV7-8 and TRBJ2-2; TRBD1 aligns across 8 bases. After removal of 1 base from V and 3 bases from J, the junction contained 4 bases not matched to a gene. The CDR3 is 16 amino acids. Per the germline V gene, CDR1 is SGHVS and CDR2 is FQNEAQ. The CDR3 bases are TGTGCCAGCAGCTTAGTGCAGGGGGCATACACCGGGGAGCTGTTTTTT. Its translation: CASSLVQGAYTGELFF.

J is TRBJ2-3 and V is TRBV5-8, with D uncertain. The germline V gene encodes CDR1 SGHTS and CDR2 YDEGEE. The CDR3 length is 14 residues. The ends were cut back, 6 bases at V and 3 bases at J, with 14 bases in the middle. CDR3 sequence (DNA): TGTGCCAGCAAAGAGGAAATTGGAACAGATACGCAGTATTTT. Its protein product is CASKEEIGTDTQYF.

This chain joins TRBV6-5 and TRBJ2-7; a possible D gene is TRBD2 (5 bases). Germline assignment: CDR1 MNHEY and CDR2 SVGAGI. V dropped 8 bases and J dropped 3 bases, with 14 bases sitting between them. CDR3 length: 13 residues. The CDR3, as DNA: TGTGCCAGCCTCGGCGTAGCGATCTACGAGCAGTACTTC. This gives the protein CASLGVAIYEQYF.

The DNA for the CDR3 is TGTGCCAGCAGCTTGGAGGGTAGCGGGAACACCGGGGAGCTGTTTTTT. It specifies CASSLEGSGNTGELFF. The chain has TRBV5-5 and TRBJ2-2; a weak D match, TRBD2 (6 bases). The V end was cut by 0 bases, the J end by 1 base, with 10 bases between. The CDR3 is 16 residues long. The germline gives CDR1 SGHKS, CDR2 YYEKEE (reference sequence).

The V gene is TRBV15, the J gene TRBJ1-2; no reliable D call. Trimming pared 5 bases from V and 4 bases from J, leaving 11 bases between. The CDR3 has 13 residues. Per the germline V gene, CDR1 is LNHNV and CDR2 is YYDKDF (reference sequence). The CDR3 sequence: CATSPRSSYGYTF. The DNA of the CDR3 is TGTGCCACCAGCCCCAGATCGTCCTATGGCTACACCTTC. Full variable domain (outside the CDR3, taken from reference TRBV15 and TRBJ1-2): DAMVIQNPRYQVTQFGKPVTLSCSQTLNHNVMYWYQQKSSQAPKLLFHYYDKDFNNEADTPDNFQSRRPNTSFCFLDIRSPGLGDTAMYLCATSPRSSYGYTFGSGTRLTVV.